This T cell receptor beta chain was found in a study of shared clonotypes between healthy human individuals. The wider study: Each donor had three CD4 naive, three CD4 memory, two CD8 naive and one CD8 memory plate.

Methods used by the authors: Filtering differed since immunoSEQ provided only junctions, with no quality scores. Method: immunoSEQ multiplex PCR; TCRdb's copy keeps in-frame clones and lacks some. For V, J and clone size, that table is used; D and trimming come from the DNA. This sample has more than 900,000 clones; about 84% occur once, and the top ten carry roughly 0.61%. V lost 0 bases and J 0 bases, leaving 10 bases between the germline ends. Looked up from germline, CDR1 is SGHRS and CDR2 is YFSETQ. The CDR3 is 16 residues long. The origin of this receptor is a man aged 18 to 30 in good health. Some clones in this sample may be carry-over from other donors' samples. The sequencing sample was made of memory CD4+ T cells from PBMCs. The subset is: CD45RA-negative fraction. This chain uses TRBV5-1 with TRBJ1-3; D is unresolved. Written as DNA, the CDR3 is TGCGCCAGCAGCTTGGAGGGCAGGATCTCTGGAAACACCATATATTTT. This encodes CASSLEGRISGNTIYF.